This TCR beta chain derives from a study of cytomegalovirus exposure and HLA in healthy donors. Primers for the PCR totalled 60 Vbeta and 13 Jbeta. Here immunoSEQ multiplex PCR was the method, and the copy in TCRdb shows in-frame clones only, minus some. The repertoire holds about 130,000 clones, with 60% to 75% as singletons. About this clone: The antigen is unknown.

Regarding the study as a whole: A missense variant in DCLRE1C was later tied to TCR beta V- and J-gene trimming. A later look showed TCR association rates differing by HLA locus, highest for DRB1 and lowest for HLA-C. Because they were indistinguishable, some V segments, including TRBV6-2 and TRBV6-3, were excluded.

Healthy bone marrow donors made up the cohort. V lost 0 bases to trimming and J lost 4 bases, with 12 bases between them. Germline V gene data show CDR1 as LGHNA and CDR2 as YSLEER. This CDR3 has 15 amino acids. The sample taken for sequencing was PBMCs. The chain couples TRBV4-3 to TRBJ1-2; perhaps TRBD1 as D (5 bases). This sequence originates from a human donor in good health. As DNA, the CDR3 is TGCGCCAGCAGCCAAGATCATGGGGCCTCCTATGGCTACACCTTC. Its translation: CASSQDHGASYGYTF.